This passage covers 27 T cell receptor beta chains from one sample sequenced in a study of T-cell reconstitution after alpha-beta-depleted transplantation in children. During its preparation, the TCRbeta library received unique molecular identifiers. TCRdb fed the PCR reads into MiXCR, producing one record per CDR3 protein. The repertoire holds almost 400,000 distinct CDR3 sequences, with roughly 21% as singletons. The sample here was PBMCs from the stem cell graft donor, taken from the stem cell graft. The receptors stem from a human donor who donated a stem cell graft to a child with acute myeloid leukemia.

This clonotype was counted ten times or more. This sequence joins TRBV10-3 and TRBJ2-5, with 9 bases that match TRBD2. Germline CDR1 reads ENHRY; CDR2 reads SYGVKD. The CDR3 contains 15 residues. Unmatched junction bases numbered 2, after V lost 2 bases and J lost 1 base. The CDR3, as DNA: TGTGCCATCAGTGAGCCTAGCGGGATCCAAGAGACCCAGTACTTC. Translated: CAISEPSGIQETQYF.

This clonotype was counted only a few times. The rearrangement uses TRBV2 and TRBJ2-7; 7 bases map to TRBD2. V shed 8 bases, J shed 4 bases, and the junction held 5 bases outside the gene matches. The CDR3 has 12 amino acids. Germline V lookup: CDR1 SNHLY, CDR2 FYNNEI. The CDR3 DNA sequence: TGTGCCAGCCGCGGGGGACCTTACGAGCAGTACTTC. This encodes CASRGGPYEQYF.

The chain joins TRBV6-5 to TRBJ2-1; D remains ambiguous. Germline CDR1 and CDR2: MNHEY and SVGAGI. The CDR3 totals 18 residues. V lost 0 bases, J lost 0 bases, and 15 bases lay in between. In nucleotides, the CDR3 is TGTGCCAGCAGTTACTCGAAAGGGTCCTCAAGCTCCTACAATGAGCAGTTCTTC. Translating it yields CASSYSKGSSSSYNEQFF.

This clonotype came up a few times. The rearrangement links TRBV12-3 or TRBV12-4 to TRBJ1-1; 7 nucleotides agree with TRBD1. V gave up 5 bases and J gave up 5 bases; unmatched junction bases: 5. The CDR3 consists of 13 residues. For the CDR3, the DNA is TGTGCCAGCAGTCCAACAGGGGAGACTGAAGCTTTCTTT. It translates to CASSPTGETEAFF.

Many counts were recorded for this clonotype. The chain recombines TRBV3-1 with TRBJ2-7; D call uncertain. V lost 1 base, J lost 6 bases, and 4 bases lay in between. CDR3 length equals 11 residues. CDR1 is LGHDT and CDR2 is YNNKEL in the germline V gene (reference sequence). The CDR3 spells CASSQGLEQYF. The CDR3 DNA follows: TGTGCCAGCAGCCAAGGACTCGAGCAGTACTTC.

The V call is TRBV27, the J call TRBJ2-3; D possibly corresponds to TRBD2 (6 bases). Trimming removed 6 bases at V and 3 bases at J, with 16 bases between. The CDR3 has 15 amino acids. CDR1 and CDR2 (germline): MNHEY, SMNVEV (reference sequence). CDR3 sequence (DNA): TGTGCCAGCAGCCCAGCTGGCGGGACGACAGATACGCAGTATTTT. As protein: CASSPAGGTTDTQYF.

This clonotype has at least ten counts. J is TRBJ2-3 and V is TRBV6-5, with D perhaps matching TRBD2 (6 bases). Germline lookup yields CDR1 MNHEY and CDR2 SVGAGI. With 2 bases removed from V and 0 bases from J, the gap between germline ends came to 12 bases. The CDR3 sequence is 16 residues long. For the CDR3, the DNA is TGTGCCAGCAGTTACGGCCCGGGGACTAGCACAGATACGCAGTATTTT. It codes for CASSYGPGTSTDTQYF.

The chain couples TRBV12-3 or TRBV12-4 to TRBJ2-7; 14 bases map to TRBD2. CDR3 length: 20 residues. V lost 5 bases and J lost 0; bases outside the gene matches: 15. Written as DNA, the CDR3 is TGTGCCAGCAGTCCCAGCCGTGTTCGGACTAGCGGGAGGTACTCCTACGAGCAGTACTTC. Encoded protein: CASSPSRVRTSGRYSYEQYF.

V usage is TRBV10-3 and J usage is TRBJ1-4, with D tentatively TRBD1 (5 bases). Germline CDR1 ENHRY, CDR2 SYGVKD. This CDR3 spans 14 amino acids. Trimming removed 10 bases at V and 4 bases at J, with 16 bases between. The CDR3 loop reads CATRGGAINEKLFF. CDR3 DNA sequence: TGTGCCACAAGGGGCGGAGCAATTAATGAAAAACTGTTTTTT.

The CDR3 DNA sequence: TGTGCCACCAGTGATTTTGCAGGAGGGCCAGGAGATACGCAGTATTTT. Amino acids: CATSDFAGGPGDTQYF. This rearrangement joins TRBV24-1 to TRBJ2-3; tentative D call: TRBD2 (6 bases). Trimming left V 1 base short and J 5 bases short, with 15 bases between. This CDR3 is 16 amino acids long. Germline-derived CDR1 and CDR2 are KGHDR and SFDVKD.

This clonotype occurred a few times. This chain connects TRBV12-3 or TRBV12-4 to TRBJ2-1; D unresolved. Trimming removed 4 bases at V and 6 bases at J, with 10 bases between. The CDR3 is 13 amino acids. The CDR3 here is CASSSAMTNEQFF. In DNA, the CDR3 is TGTGCCAGCAGTTCAGCCATGACCAATGAGCAGTTCTTC.

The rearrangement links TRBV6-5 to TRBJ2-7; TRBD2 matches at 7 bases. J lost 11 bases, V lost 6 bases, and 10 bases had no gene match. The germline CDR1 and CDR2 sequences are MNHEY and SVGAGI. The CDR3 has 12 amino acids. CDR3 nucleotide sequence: TGTGCCAGCAGCTCAACTAGCGACCTCGAGTACTTC. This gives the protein CASSSTSDLEYF.

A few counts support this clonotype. The CDR3 is CASSLGQTTTYEQYF. The CDR3 nucleotides are TGTGCCAGCAGCTTGGGACAGACAACCACCTACGAGCAGTACTTC. The J gene is TRBJ2-7, the V gene TRBV5-6, with TRBD1 as a possible D gene (5 bases). The V end lost 0 bases, the J end lost 2 bases, and 12 bases lay between the germline ends. In germline, CDR1 is SGHDT, CDR2 YYEEEE. CDR3 length: 15 amino acids.

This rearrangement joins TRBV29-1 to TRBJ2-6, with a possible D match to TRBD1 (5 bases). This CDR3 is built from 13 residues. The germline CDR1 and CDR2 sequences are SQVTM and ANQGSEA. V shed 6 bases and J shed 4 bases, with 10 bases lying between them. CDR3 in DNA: TGCAGCGTCTACAGGTCCGGGGCCAACGTCCTGACTTTC. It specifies CSVYRSGANVLTF.

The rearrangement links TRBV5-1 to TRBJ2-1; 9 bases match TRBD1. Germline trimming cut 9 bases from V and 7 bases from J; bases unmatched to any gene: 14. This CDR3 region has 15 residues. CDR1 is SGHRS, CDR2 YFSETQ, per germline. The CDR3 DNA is TGCGCCACCGACCCGGGACAGGGTTCCCCTAATGAGCAGTTCTTC. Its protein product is CATDPGQGSPNEQFF.

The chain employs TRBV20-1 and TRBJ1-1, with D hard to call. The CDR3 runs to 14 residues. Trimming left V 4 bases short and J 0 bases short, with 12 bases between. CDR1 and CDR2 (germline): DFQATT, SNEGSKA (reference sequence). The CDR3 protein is CSAKKGNLNTEAFF. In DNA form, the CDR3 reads TGCAGTGCTAAAAAGGGAAACCTGAACACTGAAGCTTTCTTT.

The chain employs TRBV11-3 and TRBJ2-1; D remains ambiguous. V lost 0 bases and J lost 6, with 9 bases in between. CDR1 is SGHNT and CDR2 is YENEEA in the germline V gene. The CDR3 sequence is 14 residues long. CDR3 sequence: CASSLDPQLNEQFF. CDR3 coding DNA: TGTGCCAGCAGCTTAGATCCGCAGCTCAATGAGCAGTTCTTC.

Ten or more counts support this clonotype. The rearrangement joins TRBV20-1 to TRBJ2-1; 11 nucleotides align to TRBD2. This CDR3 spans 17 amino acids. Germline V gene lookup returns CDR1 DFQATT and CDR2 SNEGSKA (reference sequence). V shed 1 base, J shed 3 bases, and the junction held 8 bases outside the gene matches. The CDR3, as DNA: TGCAGTGCTAGAGGATCAAGAACTAGCGGGAGCTACAATGAGCAGTTCTTC. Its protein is CSARGSRTSGSYNEQFF.

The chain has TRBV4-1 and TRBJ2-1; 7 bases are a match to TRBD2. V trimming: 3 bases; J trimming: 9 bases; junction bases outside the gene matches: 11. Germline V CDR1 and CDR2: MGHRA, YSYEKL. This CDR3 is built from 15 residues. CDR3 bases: TGCGCCAGCAGCCACAGCTCCGGGACTAAGGCTGAGCAGTTCTTC. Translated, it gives CASSHSSGTKAEQFF.

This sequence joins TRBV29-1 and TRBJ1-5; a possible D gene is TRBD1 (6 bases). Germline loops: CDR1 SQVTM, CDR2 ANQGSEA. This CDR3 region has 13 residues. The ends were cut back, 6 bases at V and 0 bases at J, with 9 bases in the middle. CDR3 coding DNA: TGCAGCGTCGGGGACAATAGCAATCAGCCCCAGCATTTT. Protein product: CSVGDNSNQPQHF. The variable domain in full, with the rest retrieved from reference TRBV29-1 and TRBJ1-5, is SAVISQKPSRDICQRGTSLTIQCQVDSQVTMMFWYRQQPGQSLTLIATANQGSEATYESGFVIDKFPISRPNLTFSTLTVSNMSPEDSSIYLCSVGDNSNQPQHFGDGTRLSIL.

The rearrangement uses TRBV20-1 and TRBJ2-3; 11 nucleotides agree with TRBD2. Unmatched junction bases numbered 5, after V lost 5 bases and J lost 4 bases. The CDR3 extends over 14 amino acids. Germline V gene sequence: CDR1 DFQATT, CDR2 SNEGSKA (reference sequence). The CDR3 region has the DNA TGCAGTGCTGGTAGCGGGAGGGCCGCAGATACGCAGTATTTT. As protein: CSAGSGRAADTQYF.

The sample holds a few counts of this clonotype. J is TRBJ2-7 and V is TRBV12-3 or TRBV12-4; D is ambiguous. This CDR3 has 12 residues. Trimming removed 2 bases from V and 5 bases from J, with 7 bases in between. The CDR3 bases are TGTGCCAGCAGTTTACCGGGCCACGAGCAGTACTTC. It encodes CASSLPGHEQYF.

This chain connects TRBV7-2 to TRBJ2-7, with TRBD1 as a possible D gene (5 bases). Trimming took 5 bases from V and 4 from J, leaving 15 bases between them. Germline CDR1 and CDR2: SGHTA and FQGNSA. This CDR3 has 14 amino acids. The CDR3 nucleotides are TGTGCCAGCAGCAAGACAGATCAGAGTTACGAGCAGTACTTC. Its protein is CASSKTDQSYEQYF. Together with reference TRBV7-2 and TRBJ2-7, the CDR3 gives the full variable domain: GAGVSQSPSNKVTEKGKDVELRCDPISGHTALYWYRQSLGQGLEFLIYFQGNSAPDKSGLPSDRFSAERTGGSVSTLTIQRTQQEDSAVYLCASSKTDQSYEQYFGPGTRLTVT.

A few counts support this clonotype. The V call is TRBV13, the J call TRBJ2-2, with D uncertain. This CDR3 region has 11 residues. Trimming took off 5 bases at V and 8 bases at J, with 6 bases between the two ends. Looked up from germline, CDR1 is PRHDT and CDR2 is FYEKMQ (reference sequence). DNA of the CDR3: TGTGCCAGCAGCCGGCGAGGGGAGCTGTTTTTT. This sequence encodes CASSRRGELFF.

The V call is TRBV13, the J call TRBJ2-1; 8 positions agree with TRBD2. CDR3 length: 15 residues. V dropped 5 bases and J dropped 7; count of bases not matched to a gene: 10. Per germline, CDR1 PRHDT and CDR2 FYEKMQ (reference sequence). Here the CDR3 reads CASSLGSGRANEQFF. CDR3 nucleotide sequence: TGTGCCAGCAGCCTGGGCAGCGGGAGAGCGAATGAGCAGTTCTTC.

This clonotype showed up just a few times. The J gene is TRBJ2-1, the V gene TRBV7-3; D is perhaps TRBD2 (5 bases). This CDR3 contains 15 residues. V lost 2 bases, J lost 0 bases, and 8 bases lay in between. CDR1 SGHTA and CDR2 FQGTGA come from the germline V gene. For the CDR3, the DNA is TGTGCCAGCAGCTTATCAGCGGCCTCCTACAATGAGCAGTTCTTC. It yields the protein CASSLSAASYNEQFF.

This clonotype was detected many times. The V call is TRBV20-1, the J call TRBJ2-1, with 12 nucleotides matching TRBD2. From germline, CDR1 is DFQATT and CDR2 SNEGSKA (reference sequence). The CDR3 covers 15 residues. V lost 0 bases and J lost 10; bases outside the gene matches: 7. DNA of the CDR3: TGCAGTGCTAGAGAACTAGCTAGCGGGAGGGACGAGCAGTTCTTC. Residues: CSARELASGRDEQFF.